This T cell receptor (beta chain) was observed in a study of identical twins. Healthy Caucasian individuals made up all the donors. Germline assignment: CDR1 LGHNA and CDR2 YNFKEQ. The CDR3 is made up of 14 amino acids. Between the trimmed V and J ends, which lost 0 bases and 3 bases, there was a span of 8 bases. This clonotype was picked up many times. TCRdb fed the 5' RACE reads into MiXCR, producing one record per CDR3 protein. The sample consists of about 250,000 distinct CDR3 sequences, around 8.8% of them appearing once. In addition, the sample was reused for a study of yellow fever vaccine responses in identical twins. According to that study: It has been reported that, in twins, the vaccine T cell response seemed partly convergent and partly personalized.

The sample consisted of CD8+ T cells sorted from blood. V usage is TRBV4-2 and J usage is TRBJ2-5, with no clear D. The receptor was derived from a woman younger than 30 in good health. This CDR3 is CASSQEGLEETQYF. In nucleotides, the CDR3 is TGTGCCAGCAGCCAAGAAGGGCTAGAAGAGACCCAGTACTTC.